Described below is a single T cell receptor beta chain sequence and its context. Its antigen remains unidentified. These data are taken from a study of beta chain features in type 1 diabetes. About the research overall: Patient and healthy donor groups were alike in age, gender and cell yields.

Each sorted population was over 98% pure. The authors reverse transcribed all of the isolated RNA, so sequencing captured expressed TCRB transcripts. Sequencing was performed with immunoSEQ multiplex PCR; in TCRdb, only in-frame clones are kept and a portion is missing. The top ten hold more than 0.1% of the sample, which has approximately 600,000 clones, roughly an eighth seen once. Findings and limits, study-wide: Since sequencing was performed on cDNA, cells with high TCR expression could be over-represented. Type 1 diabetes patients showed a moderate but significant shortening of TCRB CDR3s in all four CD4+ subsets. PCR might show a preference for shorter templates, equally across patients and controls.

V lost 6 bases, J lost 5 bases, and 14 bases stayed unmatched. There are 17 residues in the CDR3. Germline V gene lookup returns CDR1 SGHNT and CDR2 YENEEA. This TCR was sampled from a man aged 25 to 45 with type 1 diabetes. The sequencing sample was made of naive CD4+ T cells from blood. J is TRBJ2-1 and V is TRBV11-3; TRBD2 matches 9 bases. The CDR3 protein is CASSKELSGGPDNEQFF. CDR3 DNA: TGTGCCAGCAGTAAAGAACTAAGCGGGGGGCCCGACAATGAGCAGTTCTTC.